This is a list of T cell receptor beta chains from one sample in a study of blood T cell repertoires in COVID-19. Profiling relied on immunoSEQ multiplex PCR, and the TCRdb table lists in-frame clones only, not all of them. The table shows approximately 300,000 clones, with 92% occurring only once. Source material: PBMCs or T cells enriched from blood (not recorded which). These receptor sequences come from a woman aged 25-40 years who had recovered from COVID-19. CDR3s include the opening cysteine and the closing phenylalanine or tryptophan. A D gene is named only where the DNA matches it firmly. Not all rows give a size; the values are once, few, many and, for expanded clones, a class.

clone_size	cdr3_length	d_call	j_call	v_call	cdr3_nt	cdr3_aa
-	13	-	TRBJ2-5	TRBV30	TGTGCCTGGTCGTCGTCGACGGGAGAGACCCAGTACTTC	CAWSSSTGETQYF
-	15	-	TRBJ1-2	TRBV5-1	TGCGCCAGCAGCTTGGCCTCCCGGGCGGAGGATGGCTACACCTTC	CASSLASRAEDGYTF
few	12	-	TRBJ1-1	TRBV6-5	TGTGCCAGCAGGACAGGCCTTACTGAAGCTTTCTTT	CASRTGLTEAFF
-	16	TRBD1	TRBJ2-3	TRBV5-5	TGTGCCAGCAGCTTGGGAGACAGGGGCTGGACAGATACGCAGTATTTT	CASSLGDRGWTDTQYF
-	14	TRBD2	TRBJ2-1	TRBV3-1/TRBV3-2	TGTGCCAGCAGCCAAGGTACTAGCGATCATGAGCAGTTCTTC	CASSQGTSDHEQFF
-	16	TRBD2	TRBJ2-1	TRBV28	TGTGCCAGCAGTCCGCGCGGGACTACCGGCCAGAATGAGCAGTTCTTC	CASSPRGTTGQNEQFF
-	16	TRBD2	TRBJ2-7	TRBV28	TGTGCCAGCAGTTGGGGTCGGGCGCGGGAGGCCTACGAGCAGTACTTC	CASSWGRAREAYEQYF
-	15	TRBD1	TRBJ2-7	TRBV18	TGTGCCAGCTCACCACGGGGGACAGGGGAACTCGAGCAGTACTTC	CASSPRGTGELEQYF
-	17	TRBD2	TRBJ2-1	TRBV7-8	TGTGCCAGCAGCTTTAAATCCGGGACTAGGCTGGGGAATGAGCAGTTCTTC	CASSFKSGTRLGNEQFF
-	14	TRBD2	TRBJ2-7	TRBV6-5	TGTGCCAGCAGGATTAGCGGGTCCTCCTACGAGCAGTACTTC	CASRISGSSYEQYF
once	14	-	TRBJ2-7	TRBV23-1	TGCGCCAGCAAACCGGGACTCCTATCCTACGAGCAGTACTTC	CASKPGLLSYEQYF
-	14	-	TRBJ1-5	TRBV2	TGTGCCAGCACCATGACAGAAGGTAATCAGCCCCAGCATTTT	CASTMTEGNQPQHF
-	15	TRBD2	TRBJ2-3	TRBV5-6	TGTGCCAGCAGCTTCGGACTAGCGGGGACAGATACGCAGTATTTT	CASSFGLAGTDTQYF
-	16	TRBD2	TRBJ2-1	TRBV9	TGTGCCAGCAGCGTAGTTAGCGGGAGGGCCTTGAATGAGCAGTTCTTC	CASSVVSGRALNEQFF
-	13	-	TRBJ2-5	TRBV4-2	TGTGCCAGCAGCCAAGACGAGGCGGAGACCCAGTACTTC	CASSQDEAETQYF
-	14	-	TRBJ2-5	TRBV7-3	TGTGCCAGCAGCTTGAATGGCATCCAAGAGACCCAGTACTTC	CASSLNGIQETQYF
-	16	-	TRBJ1-3	TRBV11-2	TGTGCCAGCAGCGCGCACCCCCAGGGCTCTGGAAACACCATATATTTT	CASSAHPQGSGNTIYF
-	12	-	TRBJ1-2	TRBV5-6	TGTGCCAGCAGTCACAGCCCATATGGCTACACCTTC	CASSHSPYGYTF
-	15	-	TRBJ2-5	TRBV15	TGTGCCACCAGCAGAGATATTGACAGAGAAGAGACCCAGTACTTC	CATSRDIDREETQYF
-	14	-	TRBJ1-1	TRBV28	TGTGCCAGCAGCCCAATGGCAGTAAACACTGAAGCTTTCTTT	CASSPMAVNTEAFF
-	13	-	TRBJ1-6	TRBV28	TGTGCCAGCAGCGGACACTTTAATTCACCCCTCCACTTT	CASSGHFNSPLHF
few	14	TRBD1	TRBJ1-2	TRBV14	TGTGCCAGCAGCAGACAGACAGGGGTCGGTGGCTACACCTTC	CASSRQTGVGGYTF
-	14	TRBD1	TRBJ1-2	TRBV10-3	TGTGCCATCAGTGAGTCGGGACAGGACTATGGCTACACCTTC	CAISESGQDYGYTF
-	13	-	TRBJ2-1	TRBV2	TGTGCCAGCAGTCAACAGGGCCACAATGAGCAGTTCTTC	CASSQQGHNEQFF
-	14	-	TRBJ2-1	TRBV6-4	TGTGCCAGCAGTGACGAGGGAAACTACAATGAGCAGTTCTTC	CASSDEGNYNEQFF
-	18	TRBD1	TRBJ2-6	TRBV19	TGTGCCAGTAGACCCCCCGGACAGGTTTACTCTGGGGCCAACGTCCTGACTTTC	CASRPPGQVYSGANVLTF
-	15	TRBD1	TRBJ1-4	TRBV28	TGTGCCAGCAGCAAGACAGGGATTGAGAATGAAAAACTGTTTTTT	CASSKTGIENEKLFF
once	15	-	TRBJ1-2	TRBV6-6	TGTGCCAGCAGTTACTCGCCCGGGATCGGTTATGGCTACACCTTC	CASSYSPGIGYGYTF
-	14	TRBD1	TRBJ1-2	TRBV2	TGTGCCAGCAGTCGACAGGGAGCTAACTATGGCTACACCTTC	CASSRQGANYGYTF
-	13	-	TRBJ1-6	TRBV14	TGTGCCAGCAGTACTACAGGGCAATCACCCCTCCACTTT	CASSTTGQSPLHF
-	16	TRBD2	TRBJ2-3	TRBV6-4	TGTGCCAGCAGTCAAGCGGGAGGGCCCGGCACAGATACGCAGTATTTT	CASSQAGGPGTDTQYF
-	13	TRBD2	TRBJ2-7	TRBV12-3/TRBV12-4	TGTGCCAGCAGTTTATTGTGGGAGGGCGAGCAGTACTTC	CASSLLWEGEQYF
-	15	TRBD2	TRBJ2-3	TRBV19	TGTGCCAGTAGGACTAGCGGGAGAAGTGGAGATACGCAGTATTTT	CASRTSGRSGDTQYF
-	16	-	TRBJ2-7	TRBV7-8	TGTGCCAGCAGCTTGGGAAGACAGAAGAGCTCCTACGAGCAGTACTTC	CASSLGRQKSSYEQYF
-	12	-	TRBJ1-4	TRBV30	TGTGCCTGGAATGCAGGGGTGGAAAAACTGTTTTTT	CAWNAGVEKLFF
-	13	TRBD1	TRBJ1-4	TRBV10-3	TGTGCCACTAAGACAGGGGGCCGTGAAAAACTGTTTTTT	CATKTGGREKLFF
-	15	-	TRBJ1-4	TRBV5-5	TGTGCCAGCAGTCGCGACCATGGAGCTAATGAAAAACTGTTTTTT	CASSRDHGANEKLFF
-	11	-	TRBJ2-1	TRBV7-3	TGTGCCAGCAGTCAGGAGGGGCGGCAGTTCTTC	CASSQEGRQFF
-	18	TRBD1	TRBJ1-4	TRBV6-6	TGTGCCAGCAGTCGCCGGGACAGGGGGCCGGCAGCTAATGAAAAACTGTTTTTT	CASSRRDRGPAANEKLFF
-	13	-	TRBJ1-5	TRBV6-5	TGTGCCAGCAGAGGGACAATGAATCAGCCCCAGCATTTT	CASRGTMNQPQHF